These 29 T cell receptor beta chains were sequenced from one sample in a study of cytomegalovirus exposure and HLA in healthy donors. The PCR used 60 Vbeta and 13 Jbeta primers. Generated by immunoSEQ multiplex PCR, the TCRdb table keeps only in-frame clones and is missing some. Here the sample spans tens of thousands of clones, approximately 80% being singletons. The sample was PBMCs. The origin of the receptors is a woman in her twenties or thirties in good health and CMV-seronegative.

This clone was observed once. The chain is built from TRBV6-4 and TRBJ1-2; possible D gene TRBD1, 5 bases. The V gene lost 3 bases and the J gene lost 7 bases, with 15 bases spanning the gap. This CDR3 contains 14 residues. Germline V gene data show CDR1 as MRHNA and CDR2 as SNTAGT. CDR3 nucleotide sequence: TGTGCCAGCAGTGAGGGTAGGGGTGCGGTTGGCTACACCTTC. It is translated as CASSEGRGAVGYTF.

This chain links TRBV28 with TRBJ2-2; 10 bases fit TRBD2. The CDR3 totals 15 residues. Germline V gene sequence: CDR1 MDHEN, CDR2 SYDVKM. After removal of 6 bases from V and 8 bases from J, the junction contained 9 bases not matched to a gene. CDR3 residues: CASRPRWTSGGELFF. CDR3 sequence (DNA): TGTGCCAGCAGGCCACGTTGGACTAGCGGAGGGGAGCTGTTTTTT. Using reference TRBV28 and TRBJ2-2 for the parts outside the CDR3, the full variable domain is DVKVTQSSRYLVKRTGEKVFLECVQDMDHENMFWYRQDPGLGLRLIYFSYDVKMKEKGDIPEGYSVSREKKERFSLILESASTNQTSMYLCASRPRWTSGGELFFGEGSRLTVL.

The V and J genes are TRBV2 and TRBJ1-2, with TRBD1 identical over 7 bases. Germline V gene lookup returns CDR1 SNHLY and CDR2 FYNNEI. V dropped 9 bases and J dropped 7; count of bases not matched to a gene: 5. This CDR3 spans 11 amino acids. The CDR3 reads CASSTGPGYTF. CDR3 DNA sequence: TGTGCCAGTTCGACAGGGCCTGGCTACACCTTC.

This rearrangement joins TRBV5-6 to TRBJ1-2; no clear D. This CDR3 contains 14 residues. The V and J ends lost 6 bases and 2 bases respectively, with 14 bases between them. In germline, CDR1 is SGHDT, CDR2 YYEEEE. The CDR3 DNA sequence: TGTGCCAGCACCTTAGAGGCAGTAAACTATGGCTACACCTTC. Protein product: CASTLEAVNYGYTF.

The gene calls are TRBV7-6 and TRBJ1-1, with D hard to call. Between the trimmed V and J ends, which lost 5 bases and 10 bases, there was a span of 17 bases. Germline assignment: CDR1 SGHVS and CDR2 FNYEAQ. The CDR3 sequence is 13 residues long. CDR3 nucleotides: TGTGCCAGCAGCACCCACCCCAGGCTTGGAGCTTTCTTT. Translated, it gives CASSTHPRLGAFF.

The chain has TRBV4-2 and TRBJ2-2, with 14 positions matching TRBD2. Germline CDR1 reads LGHNA; CDR2 reads YNFKEQ. Trimming took 4 bases from V and 3 from J; bases not matched to a gene: 7. This CDR3 is built from 18 residues. Here the CDR3 reads CASSRPGTSGGDTGELFF. The CDR3 region has the DNA TGTGCCAGCAGCCGCCCCGGGACTAGCGGGGGCGACACCGGGGAGCTGTTTTTT.

The gene calls are TRBV28 and TRBJ1-2, with 7 nucleotides matching TRBD1. V was clipped by 6 bases and J by 6 bases; unmatched bases: 13. CDR3 length: 15 residues. CDR1 is MDHEN, CDR2 SYDVKM, per germline. The CDR3 nucleotides are TGTGCCAGCAGAGAGGGACAGAGGGTACTTCATGGCTACACCTTC. Translating it yields CASREGQRVLHGYTF.

The genes are TRBV6-1 and TRBJ2-3; 7 bases align to TRBD2. Germline assignment: CDR1 MNHNS and CDR2 SASEGT. Trimming took 7 bases from V and 0 from J; bases not matched to a gene: 7. The CDR3 sequence is 15 residues long. As DNA, the CDR3 is TGTGCCAGCAAGAAAAGCGGGACGAGCACAGATACGCAGTATTTT. It yields the protein CASKKSGTSTDTQYF.

The V gene is TRBV21-1, the J gene TRBJ2-7; TRBD1 is the table's D call and was not checked against the DNA. TRBV21-1 is tagged as a pseudogene. The CDR3 is made up of 14 amino acids. The CDR3 DNA sequence: TGTGCCAGCGGAAGAAAAGGGGCCTTCTACGAGCAGTACTTC. Encoded protein: CASGRKGAFYEQYF.

The V call is TRBV7-6, the J call TRBJ2-1; 9 bases map to TRBD2. Looked up from germline, CDR1 is SGHVS and CDR2 is FNYEAQ. J lost 6 bases, V lost 4 bases, and 19 bases had no gene match. The CDR3 loop spans 19 amino acids. The CDR3 reads CASSSSGFGGTSLRNEQFF. The CDR3 DNA reads as TGTGCCAGCAGCTCCTCCGGGTTTGGAGGGACTAGCCTCCGCAATGAGCAGTTCTTC.

This rearrangement joins TRBV5-1 to TRBJ2-5; 9 nucleotides align to TRBD2. CDR1 and CDR2 from the germline V gene are SGHRS and YFSETQ. V shed 4 bases and J 5 bases; nucleotides not matched to a gene: 9. CDR3 size: 15 residues. The DNA of the CDR3 is TGCGCCAGCAGCCCAGAGTTGAGCGGGGGGGAGACCCAGTACTTC. This sequence encodes CASSPELSGGETQYF.

The chain uses TRBV7-9 and TRBJ2-7, with D possibly being TRBD2 (5 bases). V was cut by 3 bases and J by 2 bases, with 11 bases left in between. Germline assignment: CDR1 SEHNR and CDR2 FQNEAQ (reference sequence). The CDR3 has 14 amino acids. CDR3 sequence: CASSLQGGPYEQYF. The CDR3 coding sequence is TGTGCCAGCAGCTTGCAAGGAGGCCCCTACGAGCAGTACTTC.

The chain recombines TRBV4-1 with TRBJ2-7; 9 bases line up with TRBD1. Trimming cost V 6 bases and J 6 bases; bases outside gene matches: 12. The CDR3 is 15 amino acids. Germline V gene data show CDR1 as MGHRA and CDR2 as YSYEKL. The DNA of the CDR3 is TGCGCCAGCAGGCCCCTCGGGACAGGGAGGGGCGAGCAGTACTTC. This translates into CASRPLGTGRGEQYF.

The rearrangement links TRBV6-5 to TRBJ1-2; 11 bases agree with TRBD1. Losses at the gene ends were 6 bases for V and 2 bases for J; bases not matched to a gene: 2. In germline, CDR1 is MNHEY, CDR2 SVGAGI. This CDR3 contains 14 residues. Here the CDR3 reads CASRDRGQNYGYTF. The CDR3 bases are TGTGCCAGCAGGGACAGGGGGCAGAACTATGGCTACACCTTC.

The chain joins TRBV4-1 to TRBJ2-2, with D hard to call. V lost 4 bases and J lost 2, with 5 bases in between. This CDR3 has 13 residues. Germline V CDR1 and CDR2: MGHRA, YSYEKL. The CDR3 DNA follows: TGCGCCAGCAGCCCCTATAACACCGGGGAGCTGTTTTTT. Translating gives CASSPYNTGELFF.

This clone came up a few times. This chain joins TRBV19 and TRBJ1-1, with 11 bases fitting TRBD1. CDR1 is LNHDA, CDR2 SQIVND, per germline (reference sequence). Trimming cost V 5 bases and J 4 bases; bases outside gene matches: 12. The CDR3 extends over 17 amino acids. The CDR3 bases are TGTGCCAGTAGTCCAGGTCCGGGACAGGGGGTTCGCACTGAAGCTTTCTTT. Translation gives CASSPGPGQGVRTEAFF.

The chain is built from TRBV4-1 and TRBJ1-4; D not certain. CDR1 is MGHRA, CDR2 YSYEKL, per germline. The CDR3 runs to 12 residues. V was pared by 3 bases and J by 5 bases, with 4 bases between. The CDR3 DNA reads TGCGCCAGCAGCCACCAAAATGAAAAACTGTTTTTT. This codes for CASSHQNEKLFF.

This chain connects TRBV7-6 to TRBJ2-1, with 13 bases lining up with TRBD2. The CDR3 covers 17 residues. V lost 4 bases and J lost 1; bases outside the gene matches: 4. The germline gives CDR1 SGHVS, CDR2 FNYEAQ. CDR3: CASSSGTSGVSYNEQFF. The CDR3 DNA reads as TGTGCCAGCAGCTCGGGGACTAGCGGGGTGTCCTACAATGAGCAGTTCTTC.

This chain connects TRBV29-1 to TRBJ2-4; 7 positions agree with TRBD1. The CDR3 covers 13 residues. From germline, CDR1 is SQVTM and CDR2 ANQGSEA. Losses at the gene ends were 6 bases for V and 8 bases for J; bases not matched to a gene: 10. The CDR3 sequence: CSVNRGSGDIQYF. The CDR3, as DNA: TGCAGCGTGAACAGGGGAAGTGGTGACATTCAGTACTTC.

V is TRBV5-6 and J is TRBJ2-5; D unresolved. Deletions cut 6 bases from V and 1 base from J, with 7 bases between. This CDR3 spans 12 amino acids. Germline V lookup: CDR1 SGHDT, CDR2 YYEEEE. The CDR3 reads CASTGRQETQYF. The CDR3 DNA reads as TGTGCCAGCACAGGCCGCCAAGAGACCCAGTACTTC.

The rearrangement joins TRBV2 to TRBJ1-4; 8 positions match TRBD1. Losses at the gene ends were 5 bases for V and 3 bases for J; bases not matched to a gene: 5. CDR1 SNHLY and CDR2 FYNNEI come from the germline V gene. This CDR3 comprises 15 residues. The CDR3 protein is CASSPWTGPNEKLFF. DNA for the CDR3: TGTGCCAGCAGTCCGTGGACAGGGCCTAATGAAAAACTGTTTTTT.

Turning to this clone: Other DNA sequences in this specimen translate into the identical CDR3. This chain connects TRBV5-4 to TRBJ2-7; no firm D call. CDR1 and CDR2 (germline): SGHNT, YYREEE (reference sequence). This CDR3 comprises 11 residues. The V and J ends lost 3 bases and 3 bases respectively, with 4 bases between them. CDR3 region: CASSSLYEQYF. In nucleotides, the CDR3 is TGTGCCAGCAGCTCCCTCTACGAGCAGTACTTC.

The table lists this clone with a few counts. The J gene is TRBJ2-3, the V gene TRBV5-1, with TRBD2 matching 7 bases. CDR1 is SGHRS and CDR2 is YFSETQ in the germline V gene. CDR3 length: 15 residues. V lost 4 bases to trimming and J lost 8 bases; unmatched junction nucleotides: 13. In DNA, the CDR3 is TGCGCCAGCAGCCCTCGGGACTCTAGGGAGGGTACGCAGTATTTT. Its protein is CASSPRDSREGTQYF.

The V and J genes are TRBV5-1 and TRBJ1-5; 12 positions agree with TRBD1. CDR1 SGHRS and CDR2 YFSETQ come from the germline V gene. The CDR3 is 16 residues long. V lost 0 bases, J lost 10 bases, and 8 bases stayed unmatched. The CDR3 DNA is TGCGCCAGCAGCTTGGCCGGAGGGACAGGGGGCCATCCCCAGCATTTT. Amino acid sequence: CASSLAGGTGGHPQHF.

This CDR3 is CASSLAIRWLDDRSSYEQYF. In DNA, the CDR3 is TGCGCCAGCAGCTTGGCAATACGATGGTTAGACGACAGGAGCTCCTACGAGCAGTACTTC. V gene TRBV5-1 combines with J gene TRBJ2-7, with a tentative D call TRBD1 (6 bases). V was pared by 0 bases and J by 0 bases, with 25 bases between. The CDR3 sequence is 20 residues long. Germline assignment: CDR1 SGHRS and CDR2 YFSETQ.

The chain recombines TRBV4-3 with TRBJ1-1; D may be TRBD1 (5 bases). Deletions cut 2 bases from V and 1 base from J, with 14 bases between. Germline V CDR1 and CDR2: LGHNA, YSLEER. The CDR3 runs 16 residues. CDR3 sequence (DNA): TGCGCCAGCAGCCAACTTAGACCTCAGGGGAACACTGAAGCTTTCTTT. Amino acid sequence: CASSQLRPQGNTEAFF.

V and J are TRBV11-3 and TRBJ1-1; TRBD1 aligns across 8 bases. The germline V gene encodes CDR1 SGHNT and CDR2 YENEEA. The CDR3 has 16 residues. J gave up 1 base and V 3 bases, and 7 bases lay outside the gene matches. The CDR3 loop reads CASSFTTGTGNTEAFF. The CDR3 DNA follows: TGTGCCAGCAGCTTTACTACCGGGACAGGGAACACTGAAGCTTTCTTT.

The V gene is TRBV6-6, the J gene TRBJ1-1; 9 nucleotides line up with TRBD1. V trimming: 5 bases; J trimming: 10 bases; junction bases outside the gene matches: 8. This CDR3 is 13 amino acids long. The germline V gene encodes CDR1 MNHNY and CDR2 SVGAGI (reference sequence). The CDR3 here is CASSPIQGAAAFF. The CDR3 bases are TGTGCCAGCAGTCCCATACAGGGGGCGGCAGCTTTCTTT.

J is TRBJ1-1 and V is TRBV28; no clear D. Germline V gives CDR1 MDHEN, CDR2 SYDVKM. The CDR3 totals 15 residues. The ends were cut back, 5 bases at V and 4 bases at J, with 17 bases in the middle. The CDR3 nucleotides are TGTGCCAGCAGTCCCCTAGGGCGGCGGGTCACTGAAGCTTTCTTT. It is translated as CASSPLGRRVTEAFF.